A single sample gave rise to the 25 T cell receptor beta chains below, sequenced in a study of human T cells and chemical hapten exposure. MiXCR, run by TCRdb on the RACE reads, gives a single entry per CDR3 protein. This sample carries tens of thousands of distinct CDR3 sequences, approximately 35% of them seen once, and the ten largest clones take about 8.1%. The sample's time point: patch test 1, 2 weeks after DPC sensitization. Treatment: therapeutic diphenylcyclopropenone sensitization with weekly scalp DPC. The input for sequencing was whole blood, taken in connection with sensitization to the hapten diphenylcyclopropenone (DPC). The source of these receptors is a man between 35 and 55 years old with alopecia areata. Some clones in this sample may be carry-over from other donors' samples.

The chain carries TRBV9 and TRBJ2-3; a weak D match, TRBD1 (6 bases). The CDR3 has 14 amino acids. Germline values: CDR1 SGDLS, CDR2 YYNGEE. Trimming shortened V by 0 bases and J by 4 bases, and 9 bases separated the two germline ends. The CDR3, as DNA: TGTGCCAGCAGCGTAGAGTCAGGGGCAGATACGCAGTATTTT. Translated: CASSVESGADTQYF.

This clonotype has only a few counts. Written as DNA, the CDR3 is TGCGCCAGCAGCATCTCCCAGGGCCTGAGGAACACTGAAGCTTTCTTT. This encodes CASSISQGLRNTEAFF. The chain employs TRBV5-1 and TRBJ1-1, with a tentative D call TRBD1 (5 bases). Trimming removed 4 bases at V and 1 base at J, with 17 bases between. CDR3 length equals 16 residues. Germline V CDR1 and CDR2: SGHRS, YFSETQ.

Ten or more counts support this clonotype. The V gene is TRBV7-2, the J gene TRBJ2-3, with 8 bases identical to TRBD2. The CDR3 length is 14 residues. V lost 4 bases and J lost 5; bases outside the gene matches: 5. Germline V gene sequence: CDR1 SGHTA, CDR2 FQGNSA. The CDR3 bases are TGTGCCAGCAGCTCAGCCGGGGGGGTAGATACGCAGTATTTT. As protein: CASSSAGGVDTQYF.

The rearrangement links TRBV2 to TRBJ2-1; 10 positions match TRBD2. Germline V gives CDR1 SNHLY, CDR2 FYNNEI. The V and J ends lost 4 bases and 0 bases, in that order; junction bases with no gene match: 6. The CDR3 length is 17 residues. The CDR3 protein is CASSAAAGGLSYNEQFF. The CDR3 DNA follows: TGTGCCAGCAGTGCGGCAGCGGGAGGGCTCTCCTACAATGAGCAGTTCTTC.

This clonotype was found many times. The V call is TRBV12-3 or TRBV12-4, the J call TRBJ2-7, with D maybe TRBD1 (6 bases). The CDR3 is 13 residues long. The germline V and J ends were trimmed by 3 bases and 5 bases, with 11 bases remaining between them. CDR3 sequence: CASSLYRANEQYF. The CDR3 DNA sequence: TGTGCCAGCAGTTTGTACAGGGCTAACGAGCAGTACTTC.

The V gene is TRBV7-2, the J gene TRBJ2-7; D remains ambiguous. The length of the CDR3 is 15 residues. V was shortened by 3 bases and J by 2 bases, with 14 bases between the two germline ends. The V gene's germline CDR1 is SGHTA and CDR2 FQGNSA. CDR3 nucleotides: TGTGCCAGCAGCTTCTCTAGAAGCCCGACCTACGAGCAGTACTTC. As protein: CASSFSRSPTYEQYF. Looking up the rest from reference TRBV7-2 and TRBJ2-7 gives the full variable domain: GAGVSQSPSNKVTEKGKDVELRCDPISGHTALYWYRQSLGQGLEFLIYFQGNSAPDKSGLPSDRFSAERTGGSVSTLTIQRTQQEDSAVYLCASSFSRSPTYEQYFGPGTRLTVT.

The rearrangement uses TRBV5-1 and TRBJ2-7, with 9 nucleotides matching TRBD2. Trimming took 5 bases from V and 7 from J; bases not matched to a gene: 13. The CDR3 loop spans 15 amino acids. The V gene's germline CDR1 is SGHRS and CDR2 YFSETQ. The chain's CDR3 is CASRRGGSGDEEQYF. DNA for the CDR3: TGCGCCAGCAGGCGGGGGGGCAGTGGGGATGAGGAGCAGTACTTC. The entire variable domain, with the rest obtained from reference TRBV5-1 and TRBJ2-7, is as follows: KAGVTQTPRYLIKTRGQQVTLSCSPISGHRSVSWYQQTPGQGLQFLFEYFSETQRNKGNFPGRFSGRQFSNSRSEMNVSTLELGDSALYLCASRRGGSGDEEQYFGPGTRLTVT.

This chain connects TRBV14 to TRBJ2-7; perhaps D is TRBD1 or TRBD2 (7 bases each). Germline V gives CDR1 SGHDN, CDR2 FVKESK. V lost 3 bases to trimming and J lost 4 bases, with 10 bases between them. CDR3 size: 13 residues. The CDR3 bases are TGTGCCAGCAGCCACAGGGGGGGGTACGAGCAGTACTTC. It yields the protein CASSHRGGYEQYF. Drawing the rest from reference TRBV14 and TRBJ2-7, the complete variable domain is EAGVTQFPSHSVIEKGQTVTLRCDPISGHDNLYWYRRVMGKEIKFLLHFVKESKQDESGMPNNRFLAERTGGTYSTLKVQPAELEDSGVYFCASSHRGGYEQYFGPGTRLTVT.

This clonotype was recorded a few times. The rearrangement uses TRBV12-3 or TRBV12-4 and TRBJ2-1; 8 positions match TRBD2. The CDR3 is 15 residues long. V lost 6 bases to trimming and J lost 0 bases; unmatched junction nucleotides: 4. CDR3 bases: TGTGCCAGCAGCCGCAGCGGGAGCTCCTACAATGAGCAGTTCTTC. This codes for CASSRSGSSYNEQFF.

V gene TRBV27 combines with J gene TRBJ1-1; TRBD1 aligns across 8 bases. This CDR3 comprises 17 residues. The junction had 15 bases not matched to a gene; V was cut back by 6 bases and J by 3 bases. Germline V gene sequence: CDR1 MNHEY, CDR2 SMNVEV (reference sequence). CDR3 DNA: TGTGCCAGCAGATCACAGGGGGTTGGGATTTTGGACACTGAAGCTTTCTTT. This encodes CASRSQGVGILDTEAFF.

V and J are TRBV29-1 and TRBJ2-7; D remains unclear. The CDR3 is 10 residues long. Germline CDR1 SQVTM, CDR2 ANQGSEA. Trimming pared 4 bases from V and 5 bases from J, leaving 6 bases between. CDR3 in amino acids: CSVVWDEQYF. The CDR3 DNA is TGCAGCGTTGTGTGGGACGAGCAGTACTTC.

With respect to this clonotype: A much larger clone differs from this one at a single base, so this may be a read error. The chain carries TRBV6-1 and TRBJ1-1; D unresolved. The V gene's germline CDR1 is MNHNS and CDR2 SASEGT. V lost 4 bases and J lost 0, with 6 bases in between. The CDR3 runs 13 residues. CDR3 loop: CASSGKMNTEAFF. The DNA for the CDR3 is TGTGCCAGCAGTGGGAAAATGAACACTGAAGCTTTCTTT.

The sample holds a few counts of this clonotype. The chain combines TRBV12-3 or TRBV12-4 with TRBJ2-7, with a weak D call TRBD1 (5 bases). V gave up 6 bases and J gave up 5 bases, with 20 bases separating them. There are 15 residues in the CDR3. The CDR3 is CASSTRFEVRDEQYF. CDR3 nucleotide sequence: TGTGCCAGCAGCACTCGGTTTGAAGTCAGGGACGAGCAGTACTTC.

This clonotype has at least ten counts. J is TRBJ2-1 and V is TRBV6-5, with D possibly being TRBD2 (6 bases). The CDR3 is 12 amino acids. Germline lookup yields CDR1 MNHEY and CDR2 SVGAGI. V lost 4 bases, J lost 8 bases, and 9 bases lay in between. The CDR3 is CASSSVADEQFF. Here the CDR3 DNA reads TGTGCCAGCAGTTCGGTAGCGGATGAGCAGTTCTTC.

V is TRBV20-1 and J is TRBJ2-5; D uncertain. CDR1 is DFQATT and CDR2 is SNEGSKA in the germline V gene (reference sequence). V lost 3 bases and J 10 bases, leaving 15 bases between the germline ends. The CDR3 runs to 12 residues. The CDR3 coding sequence is TGCAGTGCTAGGATTGACCTTGGGATCCAGTACTTC. Amino acids: CSARIDLGIQYF.

In its sample, this clonotype was seen a few times. The chain carries TRBV7-3 and TRBJ2-4; 11 bases agree with TRBD1. With 0 bases clipped from V and 1 base from J, the junction kept 8 bases outside the gene matches. Germline V gene lookup returns CDR1 SGHTA and CDR2 FQGTGA. The CDR3 extends over 19 amino acids. Here the CDR3 DNA reads TGTGCCAGCAGCTTAACTCTGGACAGGGGGCAGGTGGCCAAAAACATTCAGTACTTC. Translation gives CASSLTLDRGQVAKNIQYF.

The chain is built from TRBV7-9 and TRBJ1-2; TRBD1 matches at 9 bases. Germline V lookup: CDR1 SEHNR, CDR2 FQNEAQ (reference sequence). With V trimmed by 4 bases and J by 3 bases, 9 bases remained unmatched. This CDR3 is built from 16 residues. The CDR3 protein is CASSSGTGNYYYGYTF. CDR3 bases: TGTGCCAGCAGCTCTGGGACAGGGAATTATTACTATGGCTACACCTTC.

This clonotype was detected only a few times. This rearrangement joins TRBV5-6 to TRBJ2-7; the D is unclear. Germline V gene lookup returns CDR1 SGHDT and CDR2 YYEEEE. The CDR3 extends over 14 amino acids. With 4 bases removed from V and 6 bases from J, the gap between germline ends came to 17 bases. For the CDR3, the DNA is TGTGCCAGCAGCCTAACCGGGCCTACGGGCGAGCAGTACTTC. It yields the protein CASSLTGPTGEQYF. The full variable domain, with the rest looked up from reference TRBV5-6 and TRBJ2-7, is DAGVTQSPTHLIKTRGQQVTLRCSPKSGHDTVSWYQQALGQGPQFIFQYYEEEERQRGNFPDRFSGHQFPNYSSELNVNALLLGDSALYLCASSLTGPTGEQYFGPGTRLTVT.

This clonotype was counted a few times. V is TRBV3-1 and J is TRBJ2-2; D gene ambiguous. This CDR3 spans 14 amino acids. The V gene's germline CDR1 is LGHDT and CDR2 YNNKEL (reference sequence). Trimming took 4 bases from V and 2 from J, leaving 8 bases between them. CDR3 DNA: TGTGCCAGCAGCCGAACGAGTAACACCGGGGAGCTGTTTTTT. Amino acids: CASSRTSNTGELFF.

The V gene is TRBV2, the J gene TRBJ1-1; the D is unclear. The V gene lost 8 bases and the J gene lost 1 base, with 2 bases spanning the gap. The germline V gene has CDR1 SNHLY and CDR2 FYNNEI. The CDR3 has 10 residues. The CDR3 nucleotides are TGTGCCAGCCGGAACACTGAAGCTTTCTTT. It specifies CASRNTEAFF.

The chain uses TRBV20-1 and TRBJ2-7; D possibly corresponds to TRBD2 (5 bases). CDR3 length equals 14 residues. CDR1 DFQATT and CDR2 SNEGSKA come from the germline V gene (reference sequence). Trimming removed 5 bases at V and 5 bases at J, with 19 bases between. This CDR3 is CSALPGSTLHEQYF. CDR3 nucleotides: TGCAGTGCTCTCCCGGGATCTACCCTCCACGAGCAGTACTTC.

This clonotype was found a few times. The chain couples TRBV7-9 to TRBJ2-5; TRBD1 aligns across 9 bases. The CDR3 is 15 amino acids. J gave up 4 bases and V 2 bases, and 5 bases lay outside the gene matches. Germline lookup yields CDR1 SEHNR and CDR2 FQNEAQ (reference sequence). CDR3 nucleotide sequence: TGTGCCAGCAGCTTATCGGGACAGGGTCGAGAGACCCAGTACTTC. This sequence encodes CASSLSGQGRETQYF.

The rearrangement links TRBV20-1 to TRBJ2-7, with 11 bases fitting TRBD1. Per the germline V gene, CDR1 is DFQATT and CDR2 is SNEGSKA (reference sequence). J lost 4 bases, V lost 4 bases, and 6 bases had no gene match. This CDR3 region has 14 residues. This CDR3 is CSATGTGGLYEQYF. The CDR3, as DNA: TGCAGTGCTACCGGGACAGGGGGACTTTACGAGCAGTACTTC.

The V call is TRBV12-3 or TRBV12-4, the J call TRBJ1-1; TRBD1 is a possible D gene (6 bases). V lost 7 bases, J lost 3 bases, and 18 bases lay in between. The CDR3 spans 15 residues. This chain's CDR3 is CASNLPGQGYTEAFF. The CDR3 region has the DNA TGTGCCAGCAATCTCCCGGGACAAGGGTACACTGAAGCTTTCTTT.

The sample holds a few counts of this clonotype. The rearrangement links TRBV19 to TRBJ2-1; D perhaps matches TRBD1 (5 bases). Germline V gene data show CDR1 as LNHDA and CDR2 as SQIVND (reference sequence). Trimming removed 6 bases from V and 0 bases from J, with 12 bases in between. This CDR3 contains 15 residues. CDR3 protein: CASRFDRSSYNEQFF. The CDR3, as DNA: TGTGCCAGTAGATTCGACAGAAGCTCCTACAATGAGCAGTTCTTC.